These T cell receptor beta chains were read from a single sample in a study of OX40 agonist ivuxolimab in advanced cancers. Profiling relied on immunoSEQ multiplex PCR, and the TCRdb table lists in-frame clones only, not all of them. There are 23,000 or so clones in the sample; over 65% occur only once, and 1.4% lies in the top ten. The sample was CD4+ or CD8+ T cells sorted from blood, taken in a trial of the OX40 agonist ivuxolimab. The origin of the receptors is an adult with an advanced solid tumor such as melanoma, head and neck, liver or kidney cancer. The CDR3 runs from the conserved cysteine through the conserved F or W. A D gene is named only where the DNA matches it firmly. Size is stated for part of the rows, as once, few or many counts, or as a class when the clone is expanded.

TGTGCCAGCAGCTGGGGACAGGTCGGCTCTGGGGCCAACGTCCTGACTTTC | CASSWGQVGSGANVLTF | TRBJ2-6 | few | TRBV7-9 | TRBD1
TGTGCCAGCAGTTTCAGGAGAGGAAGCCTGGTCACTGAAGCTTTCTTT | CASSFRRGSLVTEAFF | TRBJ1-1 | NA | TRBV28 | NA
TGTGCCAGTAGCCCCGGACTAGCGGTTTCAGAGGAGCAGTTCTTC | CASSPGLAVSEEQFF | TRBJ2-1 | NA | TRBV19 | TRBD2
TGTGCCAGCAGCTTGGGGGGAACCTACGAGCAGTACTTC | CASSLGGTYEQYF | TRBJ2-7 | NA | TRBV7-9 | NA
TGTGCCAGCAGGACGTACAGAACTGGAAACACCATATATTTT | CASRTYRTGNTIYF | TRBJ1-3 | NA | TRBV7-2 | NA
TGTGCCAGCAGTGAAATGAGGACTCGGTATGGCTACACCTTC | CASSEMRTRYGYTF | TRBJ1-2 | NA | TRBV2 | NA
TGTGCCAGCAGCTTAAGAGGCTTCCTCGATGAGCAGTTCTTC | CASSLRGFLDEQFF | TRBJ2-1 | once | TRBV7-3 | NA
TGCGCCAGCAGCTACTTACAAGCGAACACCGGGGAGCTGTTTTTT | CASSYLQANTGELFF | TRBJ2-2 | NA | TRBV5-1 | NA
TGTGCCAGCAGTCGTAACCTCTACAATGAGCAGTTCTTC | CASSRNLYNEQFF | TRBJ2-1 | NA | TRBV27 | NA
TGTGCCAGTAGTATCGGGCCTACGGTCCCGGCTTTCTTT | CASSIGPTVPAFF | TRBJ1-1 | NA | TRBV19 | NA
TGCGCCAGCAGCCAAGGCTCGCTGGCGGGCGAGCAGTACTTC | CASSQGSLAGEQYF | TRBJ2-7 | NA | TRBV4-1 | NA
TGTGCCAGCAGTTACCCGGGACGGTTCTACGAGCAGTACTTC | CASSYPGRFYEQYF | TRBJ2-7 | NA | TRBV6-5 | NA
TGTGCCAGCAGTTCGCTTTGGACTAGCGGGAGAGTAAAGAAGACCCAGTACTTC | CASSSLWTSGRVKKTQYF | TRBJ2-5 | once | TRBV28 | TRBD2
TGTGCCAGCAGATTAAGGGCGGCCGGAAGTTATAGCAATCAGCCCCAGCATTTT | CASRLRAAGSYSNQPQHF | TRBJ1-5 | NA | TRBV2 | NA
TGTGCCAGCAGCTCTAAGGGGGACACCGGCGAGTACTTC | CASSSKGDTGEYF | TRBJ2-7 | NA | TRBV7-2 | NA
TGTGCTAGTGGTTTGGGGGCGAAGAGTGCTTTCTTT | CASGLGAKSAFF | TRBJ1-1 | NA | TRBV12-5 | NA
TGTGCCAGCAGTTCCCCTTCAATGAAAATTAATTCACCCCTCCACTTT | CASSSPSMKINSPLHF | TRBJ1-6 | NA | TRBV28 | NA
TGTGCCAGCCGACAGGCTGGTTATGGCTACACCTTC | CASRQAGYGYTF | TRBJ1-2 | NA | TRBV19 | NA
TGCGCCAGCAGCTTGGCCGGACCGACCACTGAAGCTTTCTTT | CASSLAGPTTEAFF | TRBJ1-1 | NA | TRBV5-1 | NA
TGTGCCAGTAGTATAGAGGCAGGACGCACAGATACGCAGTATTTT | CASSIEAGRTDTQYF | TRBJ2-3 | NA | TRBV19 | NA
TGTGCCAGCAGTTTCCCAGGGACTAGCGGATACACCGGGGAGCTGTTTTTT | CASSFPGTSGYTGELFF | TRBJ2-2 | NA | TRBV28 | TRBD2
TGTGCCTGGCAAACCGGGACAGTCACCTACGAGCAGTACTTC | CAWQTGTVTYEQYF | TRBJ2-7 | NA | TRBV30 | TRBD1